A selection of T cell receptor beta chains follows, all from one sample in a study of T cell changes during pregnancy in multiple sclerosis. Sequencing used immunoSEQ multiplex PCR; TCRdb keeps in-frame clones, though not all of them. The profile shows 12,000 or so clones, 85% to 90% of them singletons. Sequences were derived from CD8+ T cells from peripheral blood mononuclear cells, sampled in the second trimester of pregnancy. Receptors were obtained from a female donor in good health, enrolled as a control in a pregnancy study. The CDR3 runs from the conserved cysteine through the conserved F or W. The D gene is left open where the match is weak. Clone size appears in some rows only: once, few, many, or a class for an expanded clone.

d_gene: TRBD1
abundance: -
v_gene: TRBV19
j_gene: TRBJ2-2
CDR3nt: TGTGCCAGTAGTCGGCCAGGGGGCCACGGGGAGCTGTTTTTT
CDR3aa: CASSRPGGHGELFF

d_gene: TRBD2
abundance: -
v_gene: TRBV27
j_gene: TRBJ2-5
CDR3nt: TGTGCCAGCAGTTTAGGCGGGAGGGCCCGGGAGTGGAAAGAGACCCAGTACTTC
CDR3aa: CASSLGGRAREWKETQYF

d_gene: TRBD2
abundance: -
v_gene: TRBV7-2
j_gene: TRBJ2-7
CDR3nt: TGTGCCAGCAGCTCCGGGACTAGCGGGAGGGTTGAGCAGTACTTC
CDR3aa: CASSSGTSGRVEQYF

d_gene: TRBD2
abundance: -
v_gene: TRBV5-1
j_gene: TRBJ2-5
CDR3nt: TGCGCCAGCATCTCGGCTAGCGGGGTACCGGAGACCCAGTACTTC
CDR3aa: CASISASGVPETQYF

d_gene: -
abundance: once
v_gene: TRBV9
j_gene: TRBJ2-3
CDR3nt: TGTGCCAGCAGCCTAGGAGGGGATACGCAGTATTTT
CDR3aa: CASSLGGDTQYF

d_gene: TRBD2
abundance: -
v_gene: TRBV19
j_gene: TRBJ2-7
CDR3nt: TGTGCCAGTAGCCCGGGGGGGCGGGGGAACGAGCAGTACTTC
CDR3aa: CASSPGGRGNEQYF

d_gene: TRBD2
abundance: -
v_gene: TRBV30
j_gene: TRBJ2-1
CDR3nt: TGTGCCTGGAGTGCTAGCGGGATGGGCTACAATGAGCAGTTCTTC
CDR3aa: CAWSASGMGYNEQFF

d_gene: TRBD2
abundance: -
v_gene: TRBV6-5
j_gene: TRBJ2-1
CDR3nt: TGTGCCAGCAGTTACATGGGACTAGCGGGAGATGAGCAGTTCTTC
CDR3aa: CASSYMGLAGDEQFF

d_gene: -
abundance: medium-sized
v_gene: TRBV9
j_gene: TRBJ2-7
CDR3nt: TGTGCCAGCAGCGTAGGAAGTGCAGGCTACGAGCAGTACTTC
CDR3aa: CASSVGSAGYEQYF

d_gene: -
abundance: medium-sized
v_gene: TRBV6-6
j_gene: TRBJ1-5
CDR3nt: TGTGCCAGCTTCGGACAGTATAGCAATCAGCCCCAGCATTTT
CDR3aa: CASFGQYSNQPQHF

d_gene: -
abundance: -
v_gene: TRBV9
j_gene: TRBJ1-2
CDR3nt: TGTGCCAGCAGCCCAAGCCAGACAGCTTCCAGCTATGGCTACACCTTC
CDR3aa: CASSPSQTASSYGYTF

d_gene: -
abundance: -
v_gene: TRBV27
j_gene: TRBJ2-7
CDR3nt: TGTGCCAGCAGTCCAGCCGCGGGAAGCTCCTACGAGCAGTACTTC
CDR3aa: CASSPAAGSSYEQYF

d_gene: TRBD1
abundance: -
v_gene: TRBV9
j_gene: TRBJ2-1
CDR3nt: TGTGCCAGCAGCGTAGGAGGGGGCGACAATGAGCAGTTCTTC
CDR3aa: CASSVGGGDNEQFF

d_gene: -
abundance: -
v_gene: TRBV5-5
j_gene: TRBJ2-3
CDR3nt: TGTGCCAGCAGCTTTGGAGCGGCGGCCAGCACAGATACGCAGTATTTT
CDR3aa: CASSFGAAASTDTQYF

d_gene: TRBD2
abundance: large
v_gene: TRBV7-9
j_gene: TRBJ2-1
CDR3nt: TGTGCCAGCAGCTTAGCGGGGGGACTAGCGGGAGGCAGGGAGCAGTTCTTC
CDR3aa: CASSLAGGLAGGREQFF

d_gene: -
abundance: -
v_gene: TRBV10-3
j_gene: TRBJ2-7
CDR3nt: TGTGCCTCAGGGAATTACGAGCAGTACTTC
CDR3aa: CASGNYEQYF

d_gene: TRBD1
abundance: once
v_gene: TRBV29-1
j_gene: TRBJ1-2
CDR3nt: TGCAGCGTTGCGGGACAGGGGAACTATGGCTACACCTTC
CDR3aa: CSVAGQGNYGYTF

d_gene: -
abundance: -
v_gene: TRBV19
j_gene: TRBJ2-3
CDR3nt: TGTGCCTCTACCTCAGGAATTATTACAGATACGCAGTATTTT
CDR3aa: CASTSGIITDTQYF

d_gene: -
abundance: -
v_gene: TRBV6-5
j_gene: TRBJ2-7
CDR3nt: TGTGCCAGCAGTGGGGACTCCCTCGACGAGCAGTACTTC
CDR3aa: CASSGDSLDEQYF

d_gene: TRBD2
abundance: -
v_gene: TRBV2
j_gene: TRBJ2-3
CDR3nt: TGTGCCAGCAGGGGGACTAGCGGGGAAAGCACAGATACGCAGTATTTT
CDR3aa: CASRGTSGESTDTQYF

d_gene: TRBD1
abundance: -
v_gene: TRBV2
j_gene: TRBJ2-5
CDR3nt: TGTGCCAGCAGTGAAAGACGGGACAGGGGGATTCGGGAGACCCAGTACTTC
CDR3aa: CASSERRDRGIRETQYF

d_gene: -
abundance: -
v_gene: TRBV30
j_gene: TRBJ2-3
CDR3nt: TGTGCCTGGAGTGTAGGCGGGGCTAACACAGATACGCAGTATTTT
CDR3aa: CAWSVGGANTDTQYF

d_gene: -
abundance: -
v_gene: TRBV27
j_gene: TRBJ2-7
CDR3nt: TGTGCCACCTCTGGTGGGGGCGGCGAGCAGTACTTC
CDR3aa: CATSGGGGEQYF

d_gene: TRBD1
abundance: -
v_gene: TRBV10-3
j_gene: TRBJ1-2
CDR3nt: TGTGCCATCAGTGACCCGGACAGGTACAACTATGGCTACACCTTC
CDR3aa: CAISDPDRYNYGYTF

d_gene: -
abundance: -
v_gene: TRBV27
j_gene: TRBJ2-3
CDR3nt: TGTGCCAGCACTATCGGAGCCCATCCGACAGATACGCAGTATTTT
CDR3aa: CASTIGAHPTDTQYF

d_gene: TRBD2
abundance: -
v_gene: TRBV9
j_gene: TRBJ2-1
CDR3nt: TGTGCCAGCAGCTCAGGGTCCGGGGGGGGTAACAATGAGCAGTTCTTC
CDR3aa: CASSSGSGGGNNEQFF

d_gene: TRBD1
abundance: -
v_gene: TRBV11-2
j_gene: TRBJ2-7
CDR3nt: TGTGCCAGCAGCTATCCAGGGACAGGGGATAACGAGCAGTACTTC
CDR3aa: CASSYPGTGDNEQYF

d_gene: TRBD1
abundance: -
v_gene: TRBV12-5
j_gene: TRBJ2-2
CDR3nt: TGTGCTAGTGGTACTGGGACAGACACCGGGGAGCTGTTTTTT
CDR3aa: CASGTGTDTGELFF

d_gene: -
abundance: -
v_gene: TRBV9
j_gene: TRBJ1-2
CDR3nt: TGTGCCAGCAGCGTAGTCGAATCAGGGGATGGCTACACCTTC
CDR3aa: CASSVVESGDGYTF

d_gene: -
abundance: -
v_gene: TRBV15
j_gene: TRBJ1-4
CDR3nt: TGTGCCACCAGCAGAGGAGGGTTAAATGAAAAACTGTTTTTT
CDR3aa: CATSRGGLNEKLFF

d_gene: TRBD1
abundance: -
v_gene: TRBV28
j_gene: TRBJ2-7
CDR3nt: TGTGCCAGCCGCGGGACAGGGGCCACCTACGAGCAGTACTTC
CDR3aa: CASRGTGATYEQYF

d_gene: -
abundance: -
v_gene: TRBV7-9
j_gene: TRBJ1-6
CDR3nt: TGTGCCAGCAGCGGCGACGGGGCCCTCCACTTT
CDR3aa: CASSGDGALHF

d_gene: TRBD1
abundance: -
v_gene: TRBV6-4
j_gene: TRBJ2-3
CDR3nt: TGTGCCAGCAGTGACTCCCTGACAGGGGTAGATACGCAGTATTTT
CDR3aa: CASSDSLTGVDTQYF

d_gene: TRBD1
abundance: -
v_gene: TRBV7-9
j_gene: TRBJ2-7
CDR3nt: TGTGCCAGTACGGGACAGGGGATCGAGCAGTACTTC
CDR3aa: CASTGQGIEQYF

d_gene: TRBD1
abundance: -
v_gene: TRBV25-1
j_gene: TRBJ1-5
CDR3nt: TGTGCCAGCAATGAGGGGACAGGGAATCAGCCCCAGCATTTT
CDR3aa: CASNEGTGNQPQHF

d_gene: -
abundance: -
v_gene: TRBV27
j_gene: TRBJ2-1
CDR3nt: TGTGCCAGCAGTCCGGGACTGATCTACAATGAGCAGTTCTTC
CDR3aa: CASSPGLIYNEQFF

d_gene: -
abundance: -
v_gene: TRBV6-4
j_gene: TRBJ2-3
CDR3nt: TGTGCCAGCAGTGACTCACAGAGCACAGATACGCAGTATTTT
CDR3aa: CASSDSQSTDTQYF

d_gene: TRBD1
abundance: once
v_gene: TRBV4-1
j_gene: TRBJ1-2
CDR3nt: TGCGCCAGCAGCCAAGGCTCCCAGGGGGCCTCCTATGGCTACACCTTC
CDR3aa: CASSQGSQGASYGYTF

d_gene: -
abundance: -
v_gene: TRBV7-9
j_gene: TRBJ1-1
CDR3nt: TGTGCCAGCAGCTTAGCGGTCGAGGCCGGAGCTTTCTTT
CDR3aa: CASSLAVEAGAFF

d_gene: TRBD2
abundance: once
v_gene: TRBV4-3
j_gene: TRBJ2-7
CDR3nt: TGCGCCAGCAGCCAAGAGCGGGGGTACGAGCAGTACTTC
CDR3aa: CASSQERGYEQYF

d_gene: TRBD1
abundance: medium-sized
v_gene: TRBV4-3
j_gene: TRBJ1-4
CDR3nt: TGCGCCAGCAGCCAAGAAGGTCCGGGACAGGGGGGGGAAAAACTGTTTTTT
CDR3aa: CASSQEGPGQGGEKLFF

d_gene: TRBD1
abundance: -
v_gene: TRBV2
j_gene: TRBJ1-2
CDR3nt: TGTGCCAGCAGCTCCACCGGGACAGGGTACTATGGCTACACCTTC
CDR3aa: CASSSTGTGYYGYTF